This TCR beta chain was found in a study of T-cell reconstitution after alpha-beta-depleted transplantation in children. In the case of this clonotype: No antigen is known for it.

The study, taken as a whole, reports: Reportedly, roughly two months post-transplant, alpha-beta T cells arose from several hundred expanded graft clones.

As it was prepared, the TCRbeta library received unique molecular identifiers. Via MiXCR, TCRdb re-called the PCR reads, giving one row per CDR3 protein. Among fewer than 750,000 distinct CDR3 sequences listed, roughly 30% were seen once. The CDR3 is 13 amino acids. V was clipped by 3 bases and J by 4 bases, with 9 bases between them. Source: PBMCs, taken before TCRalphabeta/CD19-depleted stem cell transplant. J is TRBJ1-2 and V is TRBV12-3 or TRBV12-4; D gene uncertain. This TCR was sampled from a boy less than two years old with Wiskott-Aldrich syndrome, due to receive a stem cell transplant. The CDR3 region has the DNA TGTGCCAGCAGTTTGTCTGGGCTCTATGGCTACACCTTC. This translates into CASSLSGLYGYTF.